This is a list of T cell receptor beta chains from one sample in a study of shared clonotypes between healthy human individuals. TCRdb's copy holds only in-frame clones and misses some; the assay was immunoSEQ multiplex PCR. The sample carries 550,000 to 800,000 clones, 74% recorded once. What was sequenced was memory CD4+ T cells sorted from blood. Every receptor here comes from a woman in her thirties in good health. Both conserved end residues are part of each CDR3. The D gene is left open where the match is weak. Size is stated for part of the rows, as once, few or many counts, or as a class when the clone is expanded.

j_call | clone_size | v_call | d_call | cdr3_nt | cdr3_aa
TRBJ2-5 | few | TRBV25-1 | - | TGTGCCAGCAGCTCTGGGGGGCAGGGCGATTGGGAGACCCAGTACTTC | CASSSGGQGDWETQYF
TRBJ2-5 | - | TRBV19 | - | TGTGCCAGTAGTATGGGGGCAGGGTGGGAGACCCAGTACTTC | CASSMGAGWETQYF
TRBJ1-4 | - | TRBV7-6 | TRBD1 | TGTGCCAGCAGCAGGGACAGAAATAATGAAAAACTGTTTTTT | CASSRDRNNEKLFF
TRBJ2-6 | many | TRBV28 | - | TGTGCCAGCACCGAGGGGGCTGGGGCCAACGTCCTGACTTTC | CASTEGAGANVLTF
TRBJ2-7 | - | TRBV7-2 | - | TGTGCCAGCAGCATAGGGGGGGCCCCCTACGAGCAGTACTTC | CASSIGGAPYEQYF
TRBJ1-2 | few | TRBV4-1 | - | TGCGCCAGCAGCCAAGTTCTAGGGAGCTTCTATGGCTACACCTTC | CASSQVLGSFYGYTF
TRBJ1-1 | - | TRBV28 | - | TGTGCCAGCAGTCGTATTGACGCGCTGGGACATGAAGCTTTCTTT | CASSRIDALGHEAFF
TRBJ1-1 | - | TRBV14 | - | TGTGCCAGCAGCCAAGCCATCGGCCTGGGGACTGAAGCTTTCTTT | CASSQAIGLGTEAFF
TRBJ2-2 | few | TRBV29-1 | - | TGCAGCGTTGATTCCAGGAACACCGGGGAGCTGTTTTTT | CSVDSRNTGELFF
TRBJ1-5 | - | TRBV6-5 | - | TGTGCCAGCAAGCTAAGTGGCAATCAGCCCCAGCATTTT | CASKLSGNQPQHF
TRBJ1-1 | - | TRBV5-6 | - | TGTGCCAGCAGCTTAGTCGGGGGCGCCCAGTTTGCTTTCTTT | CASSLVGGAQFAFF
TRBJ2-2 | - | TRBV2 | - | TGTGCCAGCAAATACAGGAACACCGGGGAGCTGTTTTTT | CASKYRNTGELFF
TRBJ1-2 | - | TRBV7-7 | - | TGTGCCAGCAGCTTTACGGGACGGCCGGGGTATGGCTACACCTTC | CASSFTGRPGYGYTF
TRBJ1-4 | - | TRBV5-8 | - | TGTGCCAGCAAATTCGGGGGTGTACCAACTAATGAAAAACTGTTTTTT | CASKFGGVPTNEKLFF
TRBJ1-5 | medium-sized | TRBV4-1 | - | TGCGCCAGCAGCCAAGTAGCGGACAGACAGCCCCAGCATTTT | CASSQVADRQPQHF
TRBJ1-1 | - | TRBV28 | - | TGTGCCAGCAGTTTCGGTATTATGACGTACACTGAAGCTTTCTTT | CASSFGIMTYTEAFF
TRBJ2-3 | - | TRBV19 | - | TGTGCCAGTAGACCTACAGGTTATTACACAGATACGCAGTATTTT | CASRPTGYYTDTQYF
TRBJ1-1 | - | TRBV28 | - | TGTGCCAGCAGTGAGTGGAAGGGAACCAAACCCCAAGCTTTCTTT | CASSEWKGTKPQAFF
TRBJ1-5 | - | TRBV7-6 | - | TGTGCCAGCAGCTTAGGTAGAGTAGGATATAGCAATCAGCCCCAGCATTTT | CASSLGRVGYSNQPQHF
TRBJ2-1 | - | TRBV7-8 | - | TGTGCCAGCAGCCCCCGGGAGTCTGGTGAGCAGTTCTTC | CASSPRESGEQFF
TRBJ2-1 | once | TRBV10-1 | TRBD2 | TGCGCCAGCAGCCTGACTAGCGGGAGGCAGTTCTTC | CASSLTSGRQFF
TRBJ1-2 | - | TRBV20-1 | - | TGCAGTGCTCCCCCAGTGGTTCCCTTC | CSAPPVVPF
TRBJ2-5 | - | TRBV18 | TRBD1 | TGTGCCAGCTCCTTGACAGGGATGGAGACCCAGTACTTC | CASSLTGMETQYF
TRBJ2-7 | - | TRBV27 | - | TGTGCCAGCAGTGGGCGTACTAACCCCTCCTACGAGCAGTACTTC | CASSGRTNPSYEQYF
TRBJ2-7 | - | TRBV5-5 | - | TGTGCCAGCTTGGGGGGACAGCGGACCTACGAGCAGTACTTC | CASLGGQRTYEQYF
TRBJ1-1 | - | TRBV19 | - | TGTGCCAGTAGTATACAAGGGGCCACTCTTGAAGCTTTCTTT | CASSIQGATLEAFF
TRBJ2-7 | - | TRBV4-2 | TRBD1 | TGTGCCAGCAGCCGATCTTACGGGACAGACTACGAGCAGTACTTC | CASSRSYGTDYEQYF
TRBJ1-2 | few | TRBV28 | - | TGTGCCAGCAGTTTGGCGGACTTCTATGGCTACACCTTC | CASSLADFYGYTF
TRBJ1-5 | - | TRBV7-9 | - | TGTGCCAGCAGCTTAGTTGGGGGGCAGCCCCAGCATTTT | CASSLVGGQPQHF
TRBJ2-5 | - | TRBV5-1 | TRBD2 | TGCGCCAGCAGCTTGTGGGGAGGGACGGATGAGACCCAGTACTTC | CASSLWGGTDETQYF
TRBJ2-1 | many | TRBV25-1 | TRBD2 | TGTGCCAGCAGTGGGTGGACTAGCGGGAGCCGTGAGCAGTTCTTC | CASSGWTSGSREQFF
TRBJ2-2 | - | TRBV7-9 | TRBD2 | TGTGCCAGCAGTCCAACTAGCGGAGTAACCGGGGAGCTGTTTTTT | CASSPTSGVTGELFF
TRBJ2-7 | - | TRBV6-1 | - | TGTGCCAGCAGCGAGGAACGGACGGGGTACGAGCAGTACTTC | CASSEERTGYEQYF
TRBJ2-1 | - | TRBV6-5 | TRBD2 | TGTGCCAGCAGTTACGGGGGACTAGCGGGACGGAATGAGCAGTTCTTC | CASSYGGLAGRNEQFF
TRBJ2-4 | - | TRBV28 | - | TGTGCCACCATTGACAGGTCTAAAAACATTCAGTACTTC | CATIDRSKNIQYF
TRBJ2-5 | few | TRBV28 | - | TGTGCCAGCAGTATATCTGGGACGAGCGAGACCCAGTACTTC | CASSISGTSETQYF
TRBJ2-7 | - | TRBV5-1 | - | TGCGCCAGCAGCTCTAACTACGAGCAGTACTTC | CASSSNYEQYF
TRBJ1-1 | - | TRBV18 | - | TGTGCCAGCTCACCAGGGGGCTACGGAACTGAAGCTTTCTTT | CASSPGGYGTEAFF
TRBJ1-1 | - | TRBV5-6 | - | TGTGCCAGCAGCTTTAGGTTCCCGGGGGTAGCTTTCTTT | CASSFRFPGVAFF
TRBJ1-6 | - | TRBV6-1 | - | TGTGCCAGCAGTGCGCAATCGAATAATTCACCCCTCCACTTT | CASSAQSNNSPLHF
TRBJ2-7 | few | TRBV28 | TRBD1 | TGTGCCAGCAGTTTGACAGGGGGCGAGCAGTACTTC | CASSLTGGEQYF
TRBJ1-2 | few | TRBV5-1 | - | TGCGCCAGCAGCTCCGAATTAGAGAACTATGGCTACACCTTC | CASSSELENYGYTF
TRBJ1-2 | - | TRBV20-1 | - | TGCAGTGCTACAGGGATGGGTGGCTACACCTTC | CSATGMGGYTF
TRBJ1-3 | once | TRBV4-1 | - | TGCGCCAGCAGCCAAGGCAGGGCCGGGGCCTCTGGAAACACCATATATTTT | CASSQGRAGASGNTIYF
TRBJ2-7 | - | TRBV28 | - | TGTGCCAGCAGCTCCCAGCGGCCTGCGGCCTACGAGCAGTACTTC | CASSSQRPAAYEQYF
TRBJ1-5 | - | TRBV7-3 | - | TGTGCCAGCAGCTCCCGGTTTTGGGAGGGCCATCAGCCCCAGCATTTT | CASSSRFWEGHQPQHF
TRBJ2-1 | few | TRBV7-8 | TRBD1 | TGTGCCAGCAGCTCAGGACAGGGATCCTACAATGAGCAGTTCTTC | CASSSGQGSYNEQFF
TRBJ2-7 | - | TRBV5-1 | TRBD2 | TGCGCCAGCAGCTTGGGGACTAGTTCCTACGAGCAGTACTTC | CASSLGTSSYEQYF
TRBJ1-1 | few | TRBV7-6 | - | TGTGCCAGCAGCGGCGGCGGGGGATCAAACACTGAAGCTTTCTTT | CASSGGGGSNTEAFF
TRBJ1-1 | - | TRBV25-1 | - | TGTGCCAGCAGTGACAGGGCCGGATGGACTGAAGCTTTCTTT | CASSDRAGWTEAFF
TRBJ1-2 | - | TRBV6-5 | TRBD1 | TGTGCCAGCAATTCGGGACAGGGAAACTATGGCTACACCTTC | CASNSGQGNYGYTF
TRBJ2-1 | - | TRBV19 | TRBD2 | TGTGCCAGTAGACGAGGGGCGGGAGCCAATGAGCAGTTCTTC | CASRRGAGANEQFF
TRBJ2-3 | - | TRBV28 | - | TGTGCCAGCAGTCCATGGACCCCAAACACAGATACGCAGTATTTT | CASSPWTPNTDTQYF
TRBJ1-2 | - | TRBV6-1 | - | TGTGCCAGCAGGCAAGGGTCAGGAACCAACTATGGCTACACCTTC | CASRQGSGTNYGYTF
TRBJ2-2 | once | TRBV19 | TRBD2 | TGTGCCAGTACTCCTAGCGGGTATGACACCGGGGAGCTGTTTTTT | CASTPSGYDTGELFF